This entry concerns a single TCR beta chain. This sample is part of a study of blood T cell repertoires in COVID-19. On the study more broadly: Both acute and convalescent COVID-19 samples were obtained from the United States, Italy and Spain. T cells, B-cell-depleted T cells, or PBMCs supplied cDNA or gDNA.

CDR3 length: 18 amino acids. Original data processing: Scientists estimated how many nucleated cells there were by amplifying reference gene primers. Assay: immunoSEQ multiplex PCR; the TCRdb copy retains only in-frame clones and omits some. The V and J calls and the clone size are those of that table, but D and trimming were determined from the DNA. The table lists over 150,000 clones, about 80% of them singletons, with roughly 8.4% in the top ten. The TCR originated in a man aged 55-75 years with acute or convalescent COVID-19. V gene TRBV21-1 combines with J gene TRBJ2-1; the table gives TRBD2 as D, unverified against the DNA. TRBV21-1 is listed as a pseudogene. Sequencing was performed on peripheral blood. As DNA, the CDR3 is TGTGCCAGCAGCCCACACACTCCGGGACTAGCGGGGAAGAATGAGCAGTTCTTC. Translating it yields CASSPHTPGLAGKNEQFF.